This TCR beta chain is drawn from a study of identical twins (dated by TCRdb to the mid-2010s). For context, the study as a whole: The study deep-sequenced TCR alpha and beta repertoires from monozygotic twins, unrelated adults of various ages and cord blood to test whether fetal clonotypes persist. Replicate twin experiments were performed at different times using different library preparation protocols to rule out contamination.

Every donor in the study was a healthy Caucasian. The twin cohort comprised three pairs of female monozygotic twins, all aged about 18 to 29 years. The RNA used for TCR libraries was isolated from peripheral blood mononuclear cells. Broader findings and caveats from the paper: In monozygotic twins, out-of-frame TCR alpha sharing was systematically underestimated by recombination models, although the models agreed with sharing between unrelated individuals. Out-of-frame TCR alpha sequences shared between twins showed an excess of low generation-probability sequences compared with coincidental sharing between unrelated individuals. Conclusions relied on cross-sectional statistical analysis, since the same donors could not be followed over many years. Invariant T cells such as MAIT and iNKT could partly confound zero-insertion analyses, although diverse VJ usage argued against such confounding for most clonotypes. Abundant cord blood beta clonotypes had fewer insertions, young adult naive repertoires showed a similar but weaker trend, and memory repertoires showed no such trend. The excess sharing between twins in beta out-of-frame sequences was weaker because fewer shared sequences reduced the signal-to-noise ratio.

According to the germline V gene (reference sequence), CDR1 reads DFQATT and CDR2 reads SNEGSKA. V gives up 3 bases and J gives up 0 bases, and the segment between their germline ends measures 10 bases. From cysteine to phenylalanine, the CDR3 is 14 amino acids long. The retained sequence is limited to the CDR3, 42 bases, with the frame set at the first base. There are a few counts of this clonotype. Its antigen specificity is not known. Base qualities were left out, and no much larger clone turns up one base away. The library was generated by 5' RACE. TCRdb names Illumina HiSeq 2000 as the instrument used. Template switching added a universal primer binding site, and the final cDNA carried a unique molecular identifier that allowed TCR cDNA molecules to be counted accurately. First-strand cDNA for TCR alpha and beta chains was synthesized from specific primers in the conserved constant-segment region. To control for contamination, each cDNA library was double barcoded with a SMART-Mk sample barcode plus Illumina barcodes. TruSeq adapter sequences, together with Illumina sample barcodes, were added in two successive PCR steps. The TCR alpha and beta cDNA libraries were sequenced on the Illumina HiSeq platform using custom primers. The study's processing was this. Unique molecular identifiers were extracted from raw reads with MiGEC, and CDR3 positions were determined with MiXCR. Recombination models were inferred per individual with the repgenHMM and IGoR tools using an EM algorithm. Shared clonotypes were analyzed with the tcR package in R, and sharing was normalized by the product of cloneset sizes. To study raw recombination without the effects of thymic and clonal selection, out-of-frame nonproductive sequences were analyzed. TCRdb reanalyzed the raw reads on its own, using fastp at Q25 for trimming and MiXCR for clone calling, and kept in-frame beta chains. Rows are unified per CDR3 protein, each entry keeping the most common DNA and genes. TCRdb's processing, not the study's, gives the V and J calls here. For this sample there are hundreds of thousands of distinct CDR3 sequences; roughly an eighth appear just once. 1.5% to 2% of the sample comes from the top ten.

The data also belong to a second study, concerning yellow fever vaccine responses in identical twins. The second paper states: According to the authors, in identical twins the way T cells responded to vaccination appeared partly convergent and partly personalized. In identical twins, the study followed T cell clones that responded to the vaccine with precision.

The specimen sequenced was PBMCs. The chain couples TRBV20-1 to TRBJ2-3; the D gene identity is not certain. The receptor's source is a woman between 18 and 29 years old in good health. The DNA sequence follows: TGCAGTGCTAGGGGTTACCTTAGCACAGATACGCAGTATTTT. Its amino acids are CSARGYLSTDTQYF.